This T cell receptor beta chain was identified during a study of blood T cell repertoires in COVID-19. Across the study: Collection of acute and convalescent COVID-19 samples took place in the United States, Italy and Spain. From T cells, B-cell-depleted T cells, or PBMCs came the material, which was cDNA or gDNA.

Authors' methods: The authors estimated nucleated cell counts from reference gene primer amplification. Using immunoSEQ multiplex PCR, the repertoire was profiled, and TCRdb retains in-frame clones only, with some absent. That table gives V, J and clone size, and the DNA gave D and trimming. The sample consists of about 70,000 clones, 70% to 90% of them appearing once. Sequencing was carried out using peripheral blood. The TCR originated in a man between 65 and 85 years old with active COVID-19.

Here the CDR3 reads CASSRQGAGVYTEAFF. The CDR3 DNA follows: TGTGCCAGCAGCCGACAGGGGGCGGGCGTGTACACTGAAGCTTTCTTT. This chain connects TRBV5-6 to TRBJ1-1; 10 nucleotides agree with TRBD1. V was clipped by 4 bases and J by 3 bases; unmatched bases: 9. CDR1 and CDR2 (germline): SGHDT, YYEEEE. The CDR3 runs 16 residues.